The sequence of this TCR beta chain was determined in a study of blood T cell repertoires in COVID-19. Germline loops: CDR1 MNHNY, CDR2 SVGAGI (reference sequence). The CDR3 contains 16 residues. V was pared by 0 bases and J by 8 bases, with 9 bases of the junction left unmatched. TCRdb's table, derived via immunoSEQ multiplex PCR, lists solely in-frame clones and lacks some. The sample carries 190,000 or so clones, approximately 90% recorded once. The V gene is TRBV6-6, the J gene TRBJ2-1; 8 nucleotides agree with TRBD2. The sample consisted of peripheral blood. This clonotype was sampled from a woman under 30 who had recovered from COVID-19. This CDR3 reads CASSYSILAGGDEQFF. CDR3 coding DNA: TGTGCCAGCAGTTACTCGATTCTAGCGGGCGGGGATGAGCAGTTCTTC.